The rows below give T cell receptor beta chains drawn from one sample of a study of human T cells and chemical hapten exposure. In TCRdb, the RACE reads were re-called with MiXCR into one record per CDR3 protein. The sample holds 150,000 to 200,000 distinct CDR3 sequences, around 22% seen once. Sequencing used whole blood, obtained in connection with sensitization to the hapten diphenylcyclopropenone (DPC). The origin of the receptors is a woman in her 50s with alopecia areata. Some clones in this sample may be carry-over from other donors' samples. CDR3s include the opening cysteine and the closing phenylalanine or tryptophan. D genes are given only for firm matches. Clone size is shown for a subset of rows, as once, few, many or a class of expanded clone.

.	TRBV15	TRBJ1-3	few	TGTGCCACCAGCAGAGGGGGAAACACCATATATTTT	CATSRGGNTIYF
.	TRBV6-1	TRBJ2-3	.	TGTGCCGGGACTGAGCGGACTTCCCCTAGCACAGATACGCAGTATTTT	CAGTERTSPSTDTQYF
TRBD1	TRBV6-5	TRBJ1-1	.	TGTGCCAGCAGTTATACCGGGACAGGGATCGGCACTGAAGCTTTCTTT	CASSYTGTGIGTEAFF
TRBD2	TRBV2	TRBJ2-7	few	TGTGCCAGCAGGCTAGCGGGATACCCTTCCTACGAGCAGTACTTC	CASRLAGYPSYEQYF
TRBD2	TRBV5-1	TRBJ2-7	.	TGCGCCAGCAGCATACTAGCGGGAGAGGTCTACGAGCAGTACTTC	CASSILAGEVYEQYF
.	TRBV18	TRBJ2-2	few	TGTGCCAGCTCACAACTAGAGAACACCGGGGAGCTGTTTTTT	CASSQLENTGELFF
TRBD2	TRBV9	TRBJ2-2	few	TGTGCCAGCAGCCACTCGGGGGAGGGCCGGCTTAAAAACACCGGGGAGCTGTTTTTT	CASSHSGEGRLKNTGELFF
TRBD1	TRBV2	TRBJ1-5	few	TGTGCCAGCAGTGTCCAGACAGGGAGGACCCAGCATTTT	CASSVQTGRTQHF
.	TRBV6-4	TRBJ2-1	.	TGTGCCAGCAGTGATCCGGGAGTTGTAGATGAGCAGTTCTTC	CASSDPGVVDEQFF
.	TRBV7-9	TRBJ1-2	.	TGTGCCAGCACCTCCCTGGGGGGACAAGGGTTGTGGGGCTACACCTTC	CASTSLGGQGLWGYTF
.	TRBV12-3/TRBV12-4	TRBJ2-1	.	TGTGCCAGCAGTTCCGAAATGAGCGCCTACAATGAGCAGTTCTTC	CASSSEMSAYNEQFF
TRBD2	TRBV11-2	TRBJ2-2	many	TGTGCCAGCAGCTTAGGGGCGGGAGGCCCGAACACCGGGGAGCTGTTTTTT	CASSLGAGGPNTGELFF
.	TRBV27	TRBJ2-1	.	TGTGCCAGCAGTTTATTTGGGGGTAATGAGCAGTTCTTC	CASSLFGGNEQFF
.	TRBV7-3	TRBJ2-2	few	TGTGCCAGCAGCTCCATGAACGGGAGGAACACCGGGGAGCTGTTTTTT	CASSSMNGRNTGELFF
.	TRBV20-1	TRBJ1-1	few	TGCAGTGCAGCCAGACCCGGGGAGACTGAAGCTTTCTTT	CSAARPGETEAFF
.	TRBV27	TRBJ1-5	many	TGTGCCAGCAATCCTTTGGGTTCAGGGGTGGATCAGCCCCAGCATTTT	CASNPLGSGVDQPQHF
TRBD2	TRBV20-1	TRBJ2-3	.	TGCAGTGCTAGTCCTGCGGGACTAGCGGGACTAGATACGCAGTATTTT	CSASPAGLAGLDTQYF
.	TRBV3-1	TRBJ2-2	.	TGTGCCAGCAGCCAAGGTCGAAAAGGGGCGAACACCGGGGAGCTGTTTTTT	CASSQGRKGANTGELFF
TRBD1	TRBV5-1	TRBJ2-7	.	TGCGCCAGCAGCACTCCGGGACAGGGGGTCGGACAGTACTTC	CASSTPGQGVGQYF
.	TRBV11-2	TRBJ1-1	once	TGTGCCAGCAGCGCCGACGGAAGGTACACTGAAGCTTTCTTT	CASSADGRYTEAFF
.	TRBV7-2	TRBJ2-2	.	TGTGCCAGCAGCCTCAGTCGGGGAGCGACCGGGGAGCTGTTTTTT	CASSLSRGATGELFF
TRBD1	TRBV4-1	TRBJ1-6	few	TGCGCCAGCAGCTTCCGGACAGGGCTTAATTCACCCCTCCACTTT	CASSFRTGLNSPLHF
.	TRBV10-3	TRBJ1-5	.	TGTGCCATCGCGGGGACCAATCAGCCCCAGCATTTT	CAIAGTNQPQHF
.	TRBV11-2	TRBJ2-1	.	TGTGCCAGCAGCTTAGATTGGGGTGAGCAGTTCTTC	CASSLDWGEQFF
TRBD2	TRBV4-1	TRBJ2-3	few	TGCGCCAGCAGCCACGGGACTAGCGGGAGTAATACGCAGTATTTT	CASSHGTSGSNTQYF
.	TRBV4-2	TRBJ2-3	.	TGTGCCAGCAGCCAATTCCCTTCCGGAAGCACAGATACGCAGTATTTT	CASSQFPSGSTDTQYF
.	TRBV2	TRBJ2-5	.	TGTGCCGGCAGTGGTCAACTCAGGTTCCAAGAGACCCAGTACTTC	CAGSGQLRFQETQYF
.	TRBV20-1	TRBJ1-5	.	TGCAGTGCTAGAGATTTGGAATATAGCAATCAGCCCCAGCATTTT	CSARDLEYSNQPQHF
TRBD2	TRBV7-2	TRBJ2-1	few	TGTGCCAGCAGCCAAACTAGCGGGAGTTCAAATGAGCAGTTCTTC	CASSQTSGSSNEQFF
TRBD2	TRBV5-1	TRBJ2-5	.	TGCGCCAGCAGCTTGACTAGCGGATTTGAGATCCAGTACTTC	CASSLTSGFEIQYF
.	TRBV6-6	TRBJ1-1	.	TGTGCCAGCAGTTACTCGAGACAGAACACTGAAGCTTTCTTT	CASSYSRQNTEAFF
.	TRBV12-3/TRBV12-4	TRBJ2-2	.	TGTGCCAGCAGAGCACAGGAAACCGGGGAGCTGTTTTTT	CASRAQETGELFF
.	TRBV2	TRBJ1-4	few	TGTGCCAGCAGTGGAAGAACTTCTACTGATGAAAAACTGTTTTTT	CASSGRTSTDEKLFF
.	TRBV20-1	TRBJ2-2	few	TGCAGTGTTCAGGGGAGCACCGGGGAGCTGTTTTTT	CSVQGSTGELFF
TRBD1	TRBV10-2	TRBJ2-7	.	TGCGCCAGCACTAGGTCTGGGGACAGGGAATCCTACGAGCAGTACTTC	CASTRSGDRESYEQYF
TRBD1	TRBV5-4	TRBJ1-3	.	TGTGCCAGCAGCATAACAGGGGGGAGAGGAAACACCATATATTTT	CASSITGGRGNTIYF
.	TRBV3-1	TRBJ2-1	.	TGTGCCAGCAGCCAAGGGCGGAGGGGTCCCTACAATGAGCAGTTCTTC	CASSQGRRGPYNEQFF
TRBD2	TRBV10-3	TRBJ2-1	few	TGTGCCATCAGTGAACGGGAGGCCAACAATGAGCAGTTCTTC	CAISEREANNEQFF
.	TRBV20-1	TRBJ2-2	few	TGCAGTGCTAGAGATCTAGGGTACACCGGGGAGCTGTTTTTT	CSARDLGYTGELFF
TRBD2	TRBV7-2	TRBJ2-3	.	TGTGCCAGCAGCTTATATGGGGCTAGCGGGAGCGCAGATACGCAGTATTTT	CASSLYGASGSADTQYF
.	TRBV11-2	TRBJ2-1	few	TGTGCCAGCAGCTTAGAGCGTGGGGGGGCTAAACAGTTCTTC	CASSLERGGAKQFF
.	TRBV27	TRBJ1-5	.	TGTGCCAGCAGTTTCGGGAAGGGAAAACAGCCCCAGCATTTT	CASSFGKGKQPQHF
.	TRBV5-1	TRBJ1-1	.	TGCGCCAGCAGCTTGTTCGAAGGGTCGGTGACTGAAGCTTTCTTT	CASSLFEGSVTEAFF
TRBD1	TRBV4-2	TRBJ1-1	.	TGTGCCAGCAGCCCGGGACAGCGGAACACTGAAGCTTTCTTT	CASSPGQRNTEAFF
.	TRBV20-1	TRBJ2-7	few	TGCAGTGCTAGAGACACTAGAATTTACGAGCAGTACTTC	CSARDTRIYEQYF
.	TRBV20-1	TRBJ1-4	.	TGCAGTGCTAGAGAGGGGGGACCCACCCGGGAACTGTTTTTT	CSAREGGPTRELFF
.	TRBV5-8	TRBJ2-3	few	TGTGCCAGCAGCCCGAGGGCGGCCAGGGACATGAGGCCGCAGTATTTT	CASSPRAARDMRPQYF
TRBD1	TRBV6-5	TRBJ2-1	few	TGTGCCAGCAGTTACTCGGGGGCAGGGGGTGGTGAGCAGTTCTTC	CASSYSGAGGGEQFF
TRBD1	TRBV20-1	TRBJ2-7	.	TGCAGTGCCAGCCTTGGGACAGGGGGTGACGAGCAGTACTTC	CSASLGTGGDEQYF
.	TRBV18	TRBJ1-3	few	TGTGCCAGCTCACCACCGGCGCTCTCTGGAAACACCATATATTTT	CASSPPALSGNTIYF
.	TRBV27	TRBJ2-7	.	TGTGCCAGCAGTCCCACCAGGGGAACTAGCTACGAGCAGTACTTC	CASSPTRGTSYEQYF
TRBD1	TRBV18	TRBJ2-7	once	TGTGCCAGCTCAGGGACAGGGCAAACCTACGAGCAGTACTTC	CASSGTGQTYEQYF
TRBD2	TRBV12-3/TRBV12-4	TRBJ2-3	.	TGTGCCAGCAGCCACGATTCAGCGGGAGGGAGGGATACGCAGTATTTT	CASSHDSAGGRDTQYF
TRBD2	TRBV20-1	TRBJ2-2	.	TGCAGTGCTGAGACTAGCGGGACCGGGGAGCTGTTTTTT	CSAETSGTGELFF
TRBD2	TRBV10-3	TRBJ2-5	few	TGTGCCATCAGTGAGGTCGCGGGAGGGTTTCAAGAGACCCAGTACTTC	CAISEVAGGFQETQYF